This T cell receptor beta chain was identified in a study of type 1 regulatory T cells. Across the study: T-allo10 is an in vitro-generated, Tr1-enriched CD4 T cell product specific for alloantigen.

MiXCR was run by TCRdb on the reads, yielding one entry per CDR3 protein. The sample lists about 68,000 distinct CDR3 sequences; around 57% were seen once. T-allo10 cells from the graft donor were described as anergic, host-alloantigen-specific, and alloantigen-specific suppressors. As to this clonotype: Antigen specificity is unknown.

The CDR3 loop spans 16 amino acids. The germline V gene has CDR1 MGHRA and CDR2 YSYEKL. The V end lost 1 base, the J end lost 8 bases, and 18 bases lay between the germline ends. The rearrangement uses TRBV4-1 and TRBJ1-3; D is perhaps TRBD1 (5 bases). Material: cultured T cells, either the whole culture or a sorted T cell fraction (not recorded which). Subset meaning: Tr1-enriched cell product generated in vitro against host alloantigens. The origin of this receptor is a human donor in good health. CDR3 in DNA: TGCGCCAGCAGCCAAGTGGAGGGGCATCCGGGCGACACCATATATTTT. Translating it yields CASSQVEGHPGDTIYF.